Below are 5 T cell receptor beta chains sequenced from a single sample in a study of blood T cell repertoires in COVID-19. Sequenced by immunoSEQ multiplex PCR; TCRdb stores in-frame clones only, minus some. This sample yields about 70,000 clones, of which 75% to 85% are seen a single time; roughly a sixth belongs to the top ten. The sample taken for sequencing was peripheral blood. These receptor sequences come from a human donor in a cohort sampled during active COVID-19.

The chain carries TRBV10-3 and TRBJ2-6; 9 bases are shared with TRBD1. V trimming: 7 bases; J trimming: 0 bases; junction bases outside the gene matches: 7. The CDR3 length is 17 residues. The germline V gene has CDR1 ENHRY and CDR2 SYGVKD. The CDR3 loop reads CAINPGQGVSGANVLTF. In DNA, the CDR3 is TGTGCCATCAACCCGGGACAGGGCGTCTCTGGGGCCAACGTCCTGACTTTC.

The chain uses TRBV7-2 and TRBJ1-1; D remains unclear. This CDR3 has 12 amino acids. In germline, CDR1 is SGHTA, CDR2 FQGNSA. V was cut by 1 base and J by 9 bases, with 9 bases left in between. Here the CDR3 DNA reads TGTGCCAGCAGCTTAGATAGCAAAAAAGCTTTCTTT. It codes for CASSLDSKKAFF.

This chain connects TRBV24-1 to TRBJ2-1; TRBD2 aligns across 12 bases. This CDR3 is 15 amino acids long. The germline gives CDR1 KGHDR, CDR2 SFDVKD. V lost 12 bases and J lost 6; bases outside the gene matches: 11. This CDR3 is CAVQSGTSGFNEQFF. The CDR3, as DNA: TGTGCCGTGCAATCCGGGACTAGCGGGTTCAATGAGCAGTTCTTC.

J is TRBJ2-7 and V is TRBV7-6; 9 bases line up with TRBD1. The V and J ends lost 1 base and 7 bases, in that order; junction bases with no gene match: 5. The CDR3 is 14 amino acids. Germline V CDR1 and CDR2: SGHVS, FNYEAQ. The CDR3 loop reads CASSLEDRGYEQYF. CDR3 sequence (DNA): TGTGCCAGCAGCTTAGAGGACAGGGGCTATGAGCAGTACTTC.

The chain is built from TRBV7-9 and TRBJ1-1; 10 positions agree with TRBD1. The CDR3 is 16 residues long. V was pared by 1 base and J by 11 bases, with 13 bases of the junction left unmatched. CDR1 and CDR2 from the germline V gene are SEHNR and FQNEAQ (reference sequence). The chain's CDR3 is CASSLGSGGQGVNAFF. The CDR3 DNA sequence: TGTGCCAGCAGCTTAGGATCCGGCGGACAGGGGGTAAACGCTTTCTTT. The complete variable domain, with remaining parts taken from reference TRBV7-9 and TRBJ1-1, reads DTGVSQNPRHKITKRGQNVTFRCDPISEHNRLYWYRQTLGQGPEFLTYFQNEAQLEKSRLLSDRFSAERPKGSFSTLEIQRTEQGDSAMYLCASSLGSGGQGVNAFFGQGTRLTVV.